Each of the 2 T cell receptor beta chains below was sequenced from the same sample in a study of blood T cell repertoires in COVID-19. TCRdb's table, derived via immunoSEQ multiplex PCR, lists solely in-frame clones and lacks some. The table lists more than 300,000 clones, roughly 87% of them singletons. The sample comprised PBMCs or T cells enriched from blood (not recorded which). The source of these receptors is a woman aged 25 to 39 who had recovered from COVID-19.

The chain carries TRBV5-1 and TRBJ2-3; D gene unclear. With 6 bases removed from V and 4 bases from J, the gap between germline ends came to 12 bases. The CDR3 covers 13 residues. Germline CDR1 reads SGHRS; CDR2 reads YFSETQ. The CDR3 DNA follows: TGCGCCAGCAAGCCTAGTGAAGCAGATACGCAGTATTTT. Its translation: CASKPSEADTQYF.

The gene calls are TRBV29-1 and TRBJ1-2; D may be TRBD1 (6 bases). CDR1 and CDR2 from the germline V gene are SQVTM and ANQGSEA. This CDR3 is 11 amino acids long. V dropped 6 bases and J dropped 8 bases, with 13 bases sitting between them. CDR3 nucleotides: TGCAGCGTGAGGACAGCTTACGGCTACACCTTC. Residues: CSVRTAYGYTF. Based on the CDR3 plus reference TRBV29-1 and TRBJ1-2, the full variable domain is SAVISQKPSRDICQRGTSLTIQCQVDSQVTMMFWYRQQPGQSLTLIATANQGSEATYESGFVIDKFPISRPNLTFSTLTVSNMSPEDSSIYLCSVRTAYGYTFGSGTRLTVV.